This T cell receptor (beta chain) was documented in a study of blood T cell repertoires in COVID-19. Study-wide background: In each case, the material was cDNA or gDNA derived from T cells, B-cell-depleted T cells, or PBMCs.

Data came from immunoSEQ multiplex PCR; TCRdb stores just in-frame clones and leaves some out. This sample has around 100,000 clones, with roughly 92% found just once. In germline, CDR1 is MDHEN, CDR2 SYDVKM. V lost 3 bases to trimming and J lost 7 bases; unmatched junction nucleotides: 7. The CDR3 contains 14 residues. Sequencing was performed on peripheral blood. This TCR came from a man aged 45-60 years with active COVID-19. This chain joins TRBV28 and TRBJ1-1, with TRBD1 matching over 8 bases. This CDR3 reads CASSLPGGNIEAFF. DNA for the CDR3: TGTGCCAGCAGTTTGCCAGGGGGCAATATTGAAGCTTTCTTT.